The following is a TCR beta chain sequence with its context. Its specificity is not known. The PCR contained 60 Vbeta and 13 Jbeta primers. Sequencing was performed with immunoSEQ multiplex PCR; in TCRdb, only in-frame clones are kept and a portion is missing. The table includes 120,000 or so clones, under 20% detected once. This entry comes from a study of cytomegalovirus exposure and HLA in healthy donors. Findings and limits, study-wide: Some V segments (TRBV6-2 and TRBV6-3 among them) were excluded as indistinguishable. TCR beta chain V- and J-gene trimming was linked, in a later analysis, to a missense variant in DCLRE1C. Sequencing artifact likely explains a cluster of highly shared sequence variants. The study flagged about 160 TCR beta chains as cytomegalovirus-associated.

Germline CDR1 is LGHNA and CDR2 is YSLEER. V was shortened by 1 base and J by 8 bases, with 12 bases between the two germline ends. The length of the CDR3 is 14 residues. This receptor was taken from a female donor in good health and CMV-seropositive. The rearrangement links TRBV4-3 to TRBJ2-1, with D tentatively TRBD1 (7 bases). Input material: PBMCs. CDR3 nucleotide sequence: TGCGCCAGCAGCCAAGCAACAGGGGACTATGAGCAGTTCTTC. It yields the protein CASSQATGDYEQFF.